These 10 T cell receptor beta chains were all obtained from the same sample, sequenced in a study of blood T cell repertoires in COVID-19. The assay was immunoSEQ multiplex PCR, and TCRdb's table has in-frame clones only and misses some. There are a few hundred thousand clones in the sample; around 87% occur only once, and 10% lies in the top ten. The sample taken for sequencing was peripheral blood. The source is a woman aged 25-40 years with COVID-19, enrolled during active disease.

The genes are TRBV28 and TRBJ1-2; D might be TRBD1 (5 bases). Germline loops: CDR1 MDHEN, CDR2 SYDVKM. The CDR3 sequence is 14 residues long. V was shortened by 6 bases and J by 1 base, with 12 bases between the two germline ends. CDR3 loop: CASRPQGLNYGYTF. CDR3 sequence (DNA): TGTGCCAGCAGGCCCCAGGGTCTTAACTATGGCTACACCTTC.

The CDR3 protein is CASRTQAGEETQYF. CDR3 nucleotide sequence: TGCGCCAGCAGGACTCAAGCGGGAGAAGAGACCCAGTACTTC. This chain connects TRBV10-1 to TRBJ2-5, with TRBD2 matching over 8 bases. Germline CDR1 is WNHNN and CDR2 is SYGVQD (reference sequence). J lost 3 bases, V lost 6 bases, and 6 bases had no gene match. The CDR3 runs 14 residues.

This rearrangement joins TRBV28 to TRBJ2-2; D possibly corresponds to TRBD2 (6 bases). Trimming took off 3 bases at V and 4 bases at J, with 12 bases between the two ends. This CDR3 has 15 amino acids. Germline lookup yields CDR1 MDHEN and CDR2 SYDVKM. CDR3 nucleotides: TGTGCCAGCAGTTTCGGGGGAGCTGGCACCGGGGAGCTGTTTTTT. Amino acids: CASSFGGAGTGELFF.

The chain's CDR3 is CSVAYSNQPQHF. The CDR3, as DNA: TGCAGCGTTGCTTATAGCAATCAGCCCCAGCATTTT. The rearrangement links TRBV29-1 to TRBJ1-5; D is uncertain. From germline, CDR1 is SQVTM and CDR2 ANQGSEA. Trimming took off 4 bases at V and 0 bases at J, with 4 bases between the two ends. This CDR3 has 12 residues.

The V and J genes are TRBV5-4 and TRBJ1-1, with D hard to call. The CDR3 is made up of 14 amino acids. Trimming removed 0 bases from V and 0 bases from J, with 6 bases in between. Germline loops: CDR1 SGHNT, CDR2 YYREEE (reference sequence). In DNA, the CDR3 is TGTGCCAGCAGCTTGGCCCCCATGAACACTGAAGCTTTCTTT. The encoded protein is CASSLAPMNTEAFF. The full variable domain, in which reference TRBV5-4 and TRBJ1-1 provide the parts outside the CDR3, is ETGVTQSPTHLIKTRGQQVTLRCSSQSGHNTVSWYQQALGQGPQFIFQYYREEENGRGNFPPRFSGLQFPNYSSELNVNALELDDSALYLCASSLAPMNTEAFFGQGTRLTVV.

This chain joins TRBV6-1 and TRBJ2-3, with 10 bases matching TRBD2. The CDR3 totals 15 residues. The J segment lost 6 bases and the V segment lost 2 bases, leaving 5 bases of the junction unmatched. Germline loops: CDR1 MNHNS, CDR2 SASEGT. This chain's CDR3 is CASSELAGDKDTQYF. The CDR3 DNA reads as TGTGCCAGCAGTGAACTAGCGGGAGATAAGGATACGCAGTATTTT.

This rearrangement joins TRBV28 to TRBJ1-3, with a tentative D call TRBD1 (6 bases). The germline V gene encodes CDR1 MDHEN and CDR2 SYDVKM. Trimming stripped 3 bases from V and 0 bases from J, with 12 bases between. This CDR3 comprises 16 residues. The CDR3, as DNA: TGTGCCAGCAGTTTGTCTCAGGGGAGCTCTGGAAACACCATATATTTT. Translating gives CASSLSQGSSGNTIYF.

Details on this clone: Other DNA sequences of this sample code for an identical CDR3. The rearrangement links TRBV7-9 to TRBJ1-4, with a weak D call TRBD1 (5 bases). This CDR3 region has 14 residues. Germline V CDR1 and CDR2: SEHNR, FQNEAQ (reference sequence). The V end lost 5 bases, the J end lost 8 bases, and 15 bases lay between the germline ends. The CDR3: CASSREGVYEKLFF. The CDR3, as DNA: TGTGCCAGCAGCCGCGAAGGGGTGTACGAAAAACTGTTTTTT. The whole variable domain, filled in from reference TRBV7-9 and TRBJ1-4, reads DTGVSQNPRHKITKRGQNVTFRCDPISEHNRLYWYRQTLGQGPEFLTYFQNEAQLEKSRLLSDRFSAERPKGSFSTLEIQRTEQGDSAMYLCASSREGVYEKLFFGSGTQLSVL.

The rearrangement joins TRBV7-2 to TRBJ2-7; D is perhaps TRBD1 (5 bases). The CDR3 covers 14 residues. Germline CDR1 reads SGHTA; CDR2 reads FQGNSA. Deletions cut 1 base from V and 6 bases from J, with 13 bases between. This chain's CDR3 is CASSLEGAVPEQYF. In DNA, the CDR3 is TGTGCCAGCAGCTTAGAAGGGGCAGTCCCCGAGCAGTACTTC. Filled out from reference TRBV7-2 and TRBJ2-7, the complete variable domain reads GAGVSQSPSNKVTEKGKDVELRCDPISGHTALYWYRQSLGQGLEFLIYFQGNSAPDKSGLPSDRFSAERTGGSVSTLTIQRTQQEDSAVYLCASSLEGAVPEQYFGPGTRLTVT.

V is TRBV7-3 and J is TRBJ2-7, with D possibly being TRBD2 (5 bases). The length of the CDR3 is 12 residues. Per germline, CDR1 SGHTA and CDR2 FQGTGA. Trimming removed 2 bases at V and 6 bases at J, with 8 bases between. CDR3 sequence reads: CASSLGSSEQYF. CDR3 nucleotide sequence: TGTGCCAGCAGCTTAGGGAGTTCCGAGCAGTACTTC.